The source of this TCR beta chain is a study of cytomegalovirus exposure and HLA in healthy donors. Study-wide context: A subsequent analysis reported that the roughly 120 validation repertoires were produced on the same platform that had also been used for the roughly 700 first-cohort repertoires. Study results and limitations: Investigators reported fewer than 200 TCR beta chains as tied to cytomegalovirus. Through in vitro validation, three CMV-associated chains were shown to be specific for CMV antigens.

TCRdb's table, derived via immunoSEQ multiplex PCR, lists solely in-frame clones and lacks some. The data show about 250,000 clones, with around nine tenths seen just once and 2.6% held by the top ten. Germline V gene data show CDR1 as SGHAT and CDR2 as FQNNGV. This CDR3 has 14 amino acids. V gave up 2 bases and J gave up 5 bases; unmatched junction bases: 5. To note about this clone: Its antigen is not known.

The specimen was PBMCs. The receptor was derived from a man aged 18 to 29 in good health and CMV-seronegative. The V call is TRBV11-2, the J call TRBJ2-7, with TRBD1 matching 8 bases. The CDR3 protein is CASSLSGTGHEQYF. The CDR3 coding sequence is TGTGCCAGCAGCTTATCCGGGACAGGCCACGAGCAGTACTTC.